These T cell receptor beta chains were read from a single sample in a study of response to subunit inactivated influenza vaccine. TCRdb called the RT-PCR reads again in MiXCR, with one record for every CDR3 protein. The sample lists around 750,000 distinct CDR3 sequences, 20% to 25% occurring once. Sequenced material: PBMCs from blood, taken roughly 5 days after vaccination. The receptors were sampled from a man between 45 and 60 years old who received an inactivated influenza vaccine. Both conserved end residues are part of each CDR3. D genes are given only for firm matches. Clone sizes are given selectively: once, few, many, or a class where the clone is expanded.

j_gene | abundance | d_gene | v_gene | CDR3nt | CDR3aa
TRBJ2-5 | - | - | TRBV6-2/TRBV6-3 | TGTGCCAGCAGTTACAGCAGGGGATTAAGTGAGACCCAGTACTTC | CASSYSRGLSETQYF
TRBJ2-7 | - | TRBD2 | TRBV4-2 | TGTGCCAGCAGCCAACAGATTAGCGGGGGGGCATCCTACGAGCAGTACTTC | CASSQQISGGASYEQYF
TRBJ2-6 | - | - | TRBV9 | TGTGCCAGCAGTGCGCAGGGATCCCTCTGGGCCAACGTCCTGACTTTC | CASSAQGSLWANVLTF
TRBJ1-4 | - | - | TRBV10-3 | TGTGCCATCAGCGCTAGGGGGGAAAAACTGTTTTTT | CAISARGEKLFF
TRBJ2-7 | many | - | TRBV5-6 | TGTGCCAGCAGCTTTTGGGGCCGCTACGAGCAGTACTTC | CASSFWGRYEQYF
TRBJ1-1 | - | - | TRBV6-2/TRBV6-3 | TGTGCCAGCAGTTACTCTCCAGGGGCGAACACTGAAGCTTTCTTT | CASSYSPGANTEAFF
TRBJ2-5 | few | - | TRBV29-1 | TGCAGCGTTGAAGATCTAGCAGGTTACACTCAAGAGACCCAGTACTTC | CSVEDLAGYTQETQYF
TRBJ2-2 | few | TRBD2 | TRBV28 | TGTGCCAGCACTGGGGTCGTGCGGGAGGCCCACGGGGAGCTGTTTTTT | CASTGVVREAHGELFF
TRBJ2-2 | - | - | TRBV4-3 | TGCGCCAGCAGCCAGATGCCGGGAAACACCGGGGAGCTGTTTTTT | CASSQMPGNTGELFF
TRBJ2-1 | many | - | TRBV5-1 | TGCGCCAGCAGCTTGGTGACTCTGAGCGATGTTAACAATGAGCAGTTCTTC | CASSLVTLSDVNNEQFF
TRBJ2-7 | - | - | TRBV29-1 | TGCAGCGTTGGGGCAAGAGGAGGGCCTGTAGACGAGCAGTACTTC | CSVGARGGPVDEQYF
TRBJ2-5 | - | TRBD2 | TRBV15 | TGTGCCACCAGCAGAAGAGGGACTAGCGGGGGGCGGGAGACCCAGTACTTC | CATSRRGTSGGRETQYF
TRBJ2-5 | - | TRBD2 | TRBV27 | TGTGCCAGCAGTTTGCGGGGACTAGCGGCGTTAGAGACCCAGTACTTC | CASSLRGLAALETQYF
TRBJ2-2 | many | - | TRBV11-2 | TGTGCCAGCAGTTTAGATCCGAACACCGGGGAGCTGTTTTTT | CASSLDPNTGELFF
TRBJ2-1 | few | TRBD2 | TRBV3-1 | TGTGCCAGCAGCCCCGGGACTAGAGGCAATGAGCAGTTCTTC | CASSPGTRGNEQFF
TRBJ1-1 | - | - | TRBV5-1 | TGCGCCAGCAGCTTGGGGGCAGGGGCGAAAGCTTTCTTT | CASSLGAGAKAFF
TRBJ2-7 | - | - | TRBV7-6 | TGTGCCAGCAGCCCAGGGGAAATCTACGAGCAGTACTTC | CASSPGEIYEQYF
TRBJ1-5 | - | - | TRBV5-1 | TGCGCCAGCAGCCCACAGCCGGGACAAGCCCAATATAGCAATCAGCCCCAGCATTTT | CASSPQPGQAQYSNQPQHF
TRBJ1-2 | few | - | TRBV7-2 | TGTGCCAGCAGCTTAGTTGACGGAGGCTATGGCTACACCTTC | CASSLVDGGYGYTF
TRBJ2-7 | few | - | TRBV10-3 | TGTGCCATCGGTGCTCGGATTGAGGAGCAGTACTTC | CAIGARIEEQYF
TRBJ1-1 | - | - | TRBV7-9 | TGTGCCAGCAGCTTAGAAGGGTCAGGCGGAGCTTTCTTT | CASSLEGSGGAFF
TRBJ2-5 | few | TRBD1 | TRBV10-3 | TGTGCCATCAGTCCTGGACAGGGGGCCCTAGAGACCCAGTACTTC | CAISPGQGALETQYF
TRBJ2-1 | few | - | TRBV12-3/TRBV12-4 | TGTGCCAGCAGTTTAATCGAGGGGCAGTTCTTC | CASSLIEGQFF
TRBJ1-4 | few | TRBD1 | TRBV5-1 | TGCGCCAGCAGCCGGGACAGGGAGAAACTGTTTTTT | CASSRDREKLFF
TRBJ2-3 | few | - | TRBV15 | TGTGCCACCAGCAGGTTGGGGCAGGGGGGGGATACGCAGTATTTT | CATSRLGQGGDTQYF
TRBJ2-1 | - | - | TRBV20-1 | TGCAGTGCTAGGGACCCTGGGAGGTATGAGCAGTTCTTC | CSARDPGRYEQFF
TRBJ1-2 | few | - | TRBV9 | TGTGCCAGCAGCGTATTCGAGACCGTTAACTATGGCTACACCTTC | CASSVFETVNYGYTF
TRBJ1-2 | few | - | TRBV4-3 | TGCGCCAGCAGCCAAGCGTCAGGGAACCATGGCTACACCTTC | CASSQASGNHGYTF
TRBJ2-7 | few | - | TRBV4-1 | TGCGCCAGCAGCCAAGACAGCGCCTACGAGCAGTACTTC | CASSQDSAYEQYF
TRBJ2-7 | - | - | TRBV4-1 | TGCGCCAGCAGCCAAGAGGTCTGGTTCGAGCAGTACTTC | CASSQEVWFEQYF
TRBJ2-6 | - | - | TRBV12-3/TRBV12-4 | TGTGCCAGCAGGGAAGGGAACTCTGGGGCCAACGTCCTGACTTTC | CASREGNSGANVLTF
TRBJ2-3 | few | - | TRBV19 | TGTGCCAGTACCGACGCCTCAAGACCCACAGATACGCAGTATTTT | CASTDASRPTDTQYF
TRBJ1-5 | - | - | TRBV7-9 | TGTGCCAGCAGCTTCGCCGGACCAGGGCCGTCTCAACAGCCCCAGCATTTT | CASSFAGPGPSQQPQHF
TRBJ2-1 | once | - | TRBV30 | TGTGCCTGGAAGGGGCTGGAGAATGAGCAGTTCTTC | CAWKGLENEQFF
TRBJ1-5 | - | - | TRBV20-1 | TGCAGTGCAAGACAGCGAAATCAGCCCCAGCATTTT | CSARQRNQPQHF
TRBJ1-1 | few | TRBD1 | TRBV3-1 | TGTGCCAGCAGCCATCTGACAGGGGCTAGAACGGGCACTGAAGCTTTCTTT | CASSHLTGARTGTEAFF
TRBJ1-2 | few | TRBD1 | TRBV6-2/TRBV6-3 | TGTGCCAGCAGACGGACAGGGAACTATGGCTACACCTTC | CASRRTGNYGYTF
TRBJ2-5 | - | - | TRBV27 | TGTGCCAGCAAACCGCGGTGGGGTCAAGAGACCCAGTACTTC | CASKPRWGQETQYF
TRBJ2-7 | - | - | TRBV6-1 | TGTGCCAGCAGTGAAATGCGTTACGAGCAGTACTTC | CASSEMRYEQYF
TRBJ1-5 | - | - | TRBV20-1 | TGCAGTGCTAGCGGCAATCAGCCCCAGCATTTT | CSASGNQPQHF
TRBJ1-4 | - | - | TRBV10-3 | TGTGCCATCAGTGAGGGAAAGAAGAGAAAACTGTTTTTT | CAISEGKKRKLFF
TRBJ2-5 | - | TRBD2 | TRBV10-3 | TGTGCCATCAACCGGGGAGCGGGAGGTGAAGAGACCCAGTACTTC | CAINRGAGGEETQYF
TRBJ2-1 | - | TRBD2 | TRBV7-2 | TGTGCCAGCAGCCAAACCGGGACTAGCAAGTTCTTC | CASSQTGTSKFF
TRBJ2-2 | - | TRBD1 | TRBV5-5 | TGTGCCAGCAGCCTGGACAGGGGGATTTATACCGGGGAGCTGTTTTTT | CASSLDRGIYTGELFF
TRBJ1-1 | - | TRBD1 | TRBV4-3 | TGCGCCAGCAGCCAATCACAGGGGGGGACTGAAGCTTTCTTT | CASSQSQGGTEAFF
TRBJ2-7 | few | TRBD2 | TRBV12-3/TRBV12-4 | TGTGCCAGCAGTTTGCCTAGCGGGAGTCCCTACGAGCAGTACTTC | CASSLPSGSPYEQYF
TRBJ2-7 | - | - | TRBV16 | TGTGCCAGCAGCCAACGGGTTGCTGTCTACGAGCAGTACTTC | CASSQRVAVYEQYF
TRBJ1-2 | few | - | TRBV10-3 | TGTGCCATCAGTGAGTCGACGGCAGGAGGGGTCTATGGCTACACCTTC | CAISESTAGGVYGYTF
TRBJ2-6 | few | - | TRBV3-1 | TGTGCCAGCAGCCACCAAACCGGGGCCAACGTCCTGACTTTC | CASSHQTGANVLTF
TRBJ2-7 | few | TRBD1 | TRBV20-1 | TGCAGTGCTAGACGGGACAGGGAGACCTACGAGCAGTACTTC | CSARRDRETYEQYF
TRBJ2-7 | - | - | TRBV29-1 | TGCAGCGTTGGGTACGGTTCCTACGAGCAGTACTTC | CSVGYGSYEQYF
TRBJ2-1 | - | - | TRBV7-2 | TGTGCCAGCAGCACAGCGCTAGGAGCCAATGAGCAGTTCTTC | CASSTALGANEQFF
TRBJ1-5 | - | TRBD1 | TRBV6-1 | TGTGCCAGCAGGGGGGACAGGGCTAACGATCAGCCCCAGCATTTT | CASRGDRANDQPQHF
TRBJ2-3 | few | TRBD1 | TRBV27 | TGTGCCAGCAGGCGGACAGGGGGAGATACGCAGTATTTT | CASRRTGGDTQYF
TRBJ2-5 | - | TRBD1 | TRBV10-3 | TGTGCCATCAAAGTAGGGACAGAAGATGAGACCCAGTACTTC | CAIKVGTEDETQYF